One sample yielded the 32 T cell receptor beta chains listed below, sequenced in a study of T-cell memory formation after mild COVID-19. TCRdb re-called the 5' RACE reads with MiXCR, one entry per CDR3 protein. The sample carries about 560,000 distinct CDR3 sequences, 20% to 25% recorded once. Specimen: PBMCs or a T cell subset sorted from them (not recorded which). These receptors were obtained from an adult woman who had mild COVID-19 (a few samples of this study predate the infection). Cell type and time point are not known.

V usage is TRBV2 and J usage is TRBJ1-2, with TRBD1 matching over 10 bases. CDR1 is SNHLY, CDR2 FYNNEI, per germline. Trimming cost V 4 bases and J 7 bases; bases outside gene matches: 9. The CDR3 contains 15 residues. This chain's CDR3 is CASSVMTGGGSGYTF. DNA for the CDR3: TGTGCCAGCAGTGTGATGACAGGGGGCGGCTCTGGCTACACCTTC.

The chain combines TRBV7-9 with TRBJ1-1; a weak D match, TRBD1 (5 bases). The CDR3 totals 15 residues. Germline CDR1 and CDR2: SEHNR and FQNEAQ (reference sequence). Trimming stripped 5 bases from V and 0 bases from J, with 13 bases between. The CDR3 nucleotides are TGTGCCAGCAGCCCCCGGGGACTCCTGAACACTGAAGCTTTCTTT. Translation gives CASSPRGLLNTEAFF.

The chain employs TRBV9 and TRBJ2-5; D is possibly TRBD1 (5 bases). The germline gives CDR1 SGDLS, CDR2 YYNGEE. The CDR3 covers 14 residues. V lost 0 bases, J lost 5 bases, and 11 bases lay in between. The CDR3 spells CASSVAAGWETQYF. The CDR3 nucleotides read TGTGCCAGCAGCGTAGCGGCAGGGTGGGAGACCCAGTACTTC.

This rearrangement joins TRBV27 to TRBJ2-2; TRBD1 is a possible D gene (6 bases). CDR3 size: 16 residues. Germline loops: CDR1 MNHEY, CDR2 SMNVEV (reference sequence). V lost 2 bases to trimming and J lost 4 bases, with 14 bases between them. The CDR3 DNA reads TGTGCCAGCAGTTTACGATCAGGGGTGGGCACCGGGGAGCTGTTTTTT. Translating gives CASSLRSGVGTGELFF.

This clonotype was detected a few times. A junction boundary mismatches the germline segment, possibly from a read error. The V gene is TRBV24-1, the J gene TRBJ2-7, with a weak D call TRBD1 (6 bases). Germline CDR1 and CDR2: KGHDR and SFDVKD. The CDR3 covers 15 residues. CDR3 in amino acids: CATSDPRTVSDEQYF. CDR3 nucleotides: TGTGCCACCAGTGATCCCCGGACAGTCTCCGACGAGCAGTACTTC.

The CDR3 region has the DNA TGTGCCAGCAGCCAAGAAACACGGGGCGGGAGGGCCCCGACGCAGTATTTT. Its protein is CASSQETRGGRAPTQYF. This chain joins TRBV4-2 and TRBJ2-3, with 9 bases lining up with TRBD2. The CDR3 sequence is 17 residues long. CDR1 is LGHNA, CDR2 YNFKEQ, per germline. J gave up 9 bases and V 0 bases, and 13 bases lay outside the gene matches.

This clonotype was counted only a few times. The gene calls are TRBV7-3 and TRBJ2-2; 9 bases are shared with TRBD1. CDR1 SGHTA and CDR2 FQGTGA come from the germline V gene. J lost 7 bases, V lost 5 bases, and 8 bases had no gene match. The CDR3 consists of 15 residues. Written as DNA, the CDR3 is TGTGCCAGCAGCACAAATACAGGGGGCGTCGGGGAGCTGTTTTTT. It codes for CASSTNTGGVGELFF.

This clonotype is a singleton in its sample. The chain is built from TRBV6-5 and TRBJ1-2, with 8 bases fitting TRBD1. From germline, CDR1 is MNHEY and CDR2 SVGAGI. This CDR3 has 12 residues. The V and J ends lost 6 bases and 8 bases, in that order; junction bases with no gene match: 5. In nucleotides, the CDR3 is TGTGCCAGCAGCCGCTGGACAGGGGGCTACACCTTC. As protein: CASSRWTGGYTF.

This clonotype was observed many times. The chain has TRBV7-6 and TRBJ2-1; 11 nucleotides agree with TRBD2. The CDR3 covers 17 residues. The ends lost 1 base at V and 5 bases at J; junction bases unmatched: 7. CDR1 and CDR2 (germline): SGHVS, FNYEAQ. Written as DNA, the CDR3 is TGTGCCAGCAGCTTAGATTTAGCGGGAGGGGAAAACAATGAGCAGTTCTTC. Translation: CASSLDLAGGENNEQFF.

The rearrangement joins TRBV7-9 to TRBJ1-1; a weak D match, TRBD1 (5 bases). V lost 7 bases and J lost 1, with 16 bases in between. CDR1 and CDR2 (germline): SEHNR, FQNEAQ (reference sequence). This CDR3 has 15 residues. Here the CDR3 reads CASTPKGLGNTEAFF. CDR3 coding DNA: TGTGCCAGCACCCCCAAGGGACTGGGGAACACTGAAGCTTTCTTT.

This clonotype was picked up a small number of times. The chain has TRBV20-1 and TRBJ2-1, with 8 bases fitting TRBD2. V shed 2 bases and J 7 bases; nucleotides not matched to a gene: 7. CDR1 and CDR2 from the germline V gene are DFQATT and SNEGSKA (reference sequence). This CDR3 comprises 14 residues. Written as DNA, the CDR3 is TGCAGTGCTAGACGGGGGGGAGGACGGAATGAGCAGTTCTTC. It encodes CSARRGGGRNEQFF.

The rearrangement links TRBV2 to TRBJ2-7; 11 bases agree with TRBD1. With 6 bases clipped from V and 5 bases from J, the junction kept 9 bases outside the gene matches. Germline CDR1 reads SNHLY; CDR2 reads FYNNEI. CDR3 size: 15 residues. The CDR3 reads CASSRDRGNWNEQYF. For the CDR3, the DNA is TGTGCCAGCAGCAGGGACAGGGGGAATTGGAACGAGCAGTACTTC. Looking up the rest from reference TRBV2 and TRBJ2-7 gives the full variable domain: EPEVTQTPSHQVTQMGQEVILRCVPISNHLYFYWYRQILGQKVEFLVSFYNNEISEKSEIFDDQFSVERPDGSNFTLKIRSTKLEDSAMYFCASSRDRGNWNEQYFGPGTRLTVT.

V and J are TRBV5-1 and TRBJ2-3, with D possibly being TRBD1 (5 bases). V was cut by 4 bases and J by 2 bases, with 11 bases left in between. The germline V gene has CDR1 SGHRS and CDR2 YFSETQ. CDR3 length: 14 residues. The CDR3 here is CASSGQGATDTQYF. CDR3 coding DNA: TGCGCCAGCAGCGGTCAGGGTGCCACAGATACGCAGTATTTT.

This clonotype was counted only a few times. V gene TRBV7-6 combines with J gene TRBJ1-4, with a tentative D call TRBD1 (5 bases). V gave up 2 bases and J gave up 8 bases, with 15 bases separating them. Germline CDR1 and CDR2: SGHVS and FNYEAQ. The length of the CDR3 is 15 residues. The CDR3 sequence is CASSLLGTQGEKLFF. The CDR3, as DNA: TGTGCCAGCAGCTTACTCGGGACCCAAGGAGAAAAACTGTTTTTT.

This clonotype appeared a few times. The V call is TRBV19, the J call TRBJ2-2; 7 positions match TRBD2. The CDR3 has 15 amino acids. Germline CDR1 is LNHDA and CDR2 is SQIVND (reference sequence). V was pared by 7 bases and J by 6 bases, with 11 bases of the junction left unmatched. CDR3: CASNPRAGEAGELFF. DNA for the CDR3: TGTGCCAGTAACCCCCGGGCGGGAGAAGCCGGGGAGCTGTTTTTT.

Here the CDR3 DNA reads TGTGCCAGCAGCCCCAGGACAGGGGAAATGAAGGGCTACACCTTC. Its translation: CASSPRTGEMKGYTF. The V gene is TRBV12-3 or TRBV12-4, the J gene TRBJ1-2; 9 bases fit TRBD1. The CDR3 is 15 amino acids. The trim removed 6 bases at V and 8 bases at J, leaving 13 bases unmatched.

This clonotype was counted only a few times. The CDR3 region has the DNA TGTGCCTGGATATCGGGGACACAACAAGAGACCCAGTACTTC. It encodes CAWISGTQQETQYF. This rearrangement joins TRBV30 to TRBJ2-5; perhaps TRBD1 as D (6 bases). V was cut by 4 bases and J by 2 bases, with 14 bases left in between. Germline loops: CDR1 GTSNPN, CDR2 SVGIG (reference sequence). The CDR3 has 14 residues.

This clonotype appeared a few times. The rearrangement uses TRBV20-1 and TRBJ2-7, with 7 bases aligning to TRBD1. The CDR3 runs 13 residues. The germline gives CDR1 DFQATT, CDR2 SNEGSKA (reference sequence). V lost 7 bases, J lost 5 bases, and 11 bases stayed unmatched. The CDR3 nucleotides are TGCAGTGTCCCGGGACAGCCGACTAACGAGCAGTACTTC. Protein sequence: CSVPGQPTNEQYF.

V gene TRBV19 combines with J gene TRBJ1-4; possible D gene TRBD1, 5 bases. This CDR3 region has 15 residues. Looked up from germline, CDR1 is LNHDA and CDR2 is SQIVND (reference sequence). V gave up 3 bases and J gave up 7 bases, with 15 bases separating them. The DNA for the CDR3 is TGTGCCAGTAGTATTGGCTTAGGACACGTTGAAAAACTGTTTTTT. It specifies CASSIGLGHVEKLFF.

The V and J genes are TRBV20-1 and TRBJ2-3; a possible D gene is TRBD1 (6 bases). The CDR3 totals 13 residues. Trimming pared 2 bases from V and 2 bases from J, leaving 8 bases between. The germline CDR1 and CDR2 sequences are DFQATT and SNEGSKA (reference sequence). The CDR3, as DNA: TGCAGTGCTAGACAGGGGTCCACAGATACGCAGTATTTT. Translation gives CSARQGSTDTQYF.

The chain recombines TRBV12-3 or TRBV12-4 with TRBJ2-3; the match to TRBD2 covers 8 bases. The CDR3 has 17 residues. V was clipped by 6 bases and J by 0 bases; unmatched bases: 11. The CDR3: CASSNSGEKQSTDTQYF. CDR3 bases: TGTGCCAGCAGCAATAGCGGGGAAAAACAAAGCACAGATACGCAGTATTTT.

The CDR3 sequence: CASSTHGTGSSGNQPQHF. The CDR3 DNA reads TGTGCCAGCAGTACACACGGGACAGGGAGTAGTGGCAATCAGCCCCAGCATTTT. This chain connects TRBV6-2 or TRBV6-3 to TRBJ1-5; TRBD1 aligns across 9 bases. V was clipped by 5 bases and J by 2 bases; unmatched bases: 13. The CDR3 is 18 amino acids. Per the germline V gene, CDR1 is MNHEY and CDR2 is SVGEGT.

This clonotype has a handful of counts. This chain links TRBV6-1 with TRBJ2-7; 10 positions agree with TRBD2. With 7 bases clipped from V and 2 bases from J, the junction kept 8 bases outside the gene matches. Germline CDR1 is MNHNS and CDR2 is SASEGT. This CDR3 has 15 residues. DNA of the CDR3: TGTGCCAGCACTGAGCGGGGGGGCCTCCCCTACGAGCAGTACTTC. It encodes CASTERGGLPYEQYF.

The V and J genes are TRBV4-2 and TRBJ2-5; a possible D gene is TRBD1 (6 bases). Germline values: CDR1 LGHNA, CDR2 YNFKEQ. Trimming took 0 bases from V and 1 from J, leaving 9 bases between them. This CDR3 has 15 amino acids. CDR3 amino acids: CASSQDWTVQETQYF. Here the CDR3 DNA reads TGTGCCAGCAGCCAAGATTGGACAGTCCAAGAGACCCAGTACTTC.

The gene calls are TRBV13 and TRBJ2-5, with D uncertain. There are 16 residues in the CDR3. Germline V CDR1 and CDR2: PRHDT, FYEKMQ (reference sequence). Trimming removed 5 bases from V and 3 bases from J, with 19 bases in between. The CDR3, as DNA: TGTGCCAGCAGCCCCGTCAGGTGGTGGGCTAAAGAGACCCAGTACTTC. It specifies CASSPVRWWAKETQYF.

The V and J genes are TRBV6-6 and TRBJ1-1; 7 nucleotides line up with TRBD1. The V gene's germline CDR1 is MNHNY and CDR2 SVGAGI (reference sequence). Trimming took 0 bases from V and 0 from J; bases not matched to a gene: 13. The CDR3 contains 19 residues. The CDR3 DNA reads TGTGCCAGCAGTTACTCCCCCTTCCGGGACAGAAACATGAACACTGAAGCTTTCTTT. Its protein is CASSYSPFRDRNMNTEAFF.

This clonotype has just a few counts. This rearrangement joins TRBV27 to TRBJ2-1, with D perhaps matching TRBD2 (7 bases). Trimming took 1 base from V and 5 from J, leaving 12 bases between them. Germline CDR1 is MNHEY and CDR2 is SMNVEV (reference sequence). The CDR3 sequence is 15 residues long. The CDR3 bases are TGTGCCAGCAGTTTATACGGGGGGCCCAACAATGAGCAGTTCTTC. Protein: CASSLYGGPNNEQFF.

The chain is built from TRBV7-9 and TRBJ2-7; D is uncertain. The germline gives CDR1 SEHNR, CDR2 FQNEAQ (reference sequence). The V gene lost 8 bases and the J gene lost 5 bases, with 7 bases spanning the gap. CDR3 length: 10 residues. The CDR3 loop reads CASELDEQYF. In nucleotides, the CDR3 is TGTGCCAGCGAATTAGACGAGCAGTACTTC.

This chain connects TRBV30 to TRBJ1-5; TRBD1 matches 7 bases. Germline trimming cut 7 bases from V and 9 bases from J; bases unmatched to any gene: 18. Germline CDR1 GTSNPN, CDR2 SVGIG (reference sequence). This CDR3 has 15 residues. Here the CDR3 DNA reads TGTGCCTTCGGTGGGCAGGGGGTATCCGAGCGGCCCCAGCATTTT. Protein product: CAFGGQGVSERPQHF.

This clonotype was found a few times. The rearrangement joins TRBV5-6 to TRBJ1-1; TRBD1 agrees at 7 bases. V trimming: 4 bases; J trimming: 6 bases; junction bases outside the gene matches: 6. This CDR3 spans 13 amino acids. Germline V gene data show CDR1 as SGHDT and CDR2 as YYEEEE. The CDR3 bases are TGTGCCAGCAGCGTGGACAGGAGCTCTGAAGCTTTCTTT. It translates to CASSVDRSSEAFF.

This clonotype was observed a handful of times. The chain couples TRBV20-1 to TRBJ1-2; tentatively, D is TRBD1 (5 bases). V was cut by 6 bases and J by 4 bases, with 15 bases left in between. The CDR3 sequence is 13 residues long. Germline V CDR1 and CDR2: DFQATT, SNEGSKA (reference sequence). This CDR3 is CSAPVTDGYGYTF. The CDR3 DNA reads TGCAGTGCCCCCGTGACAGACGGCTATGGCTACACCTTC.

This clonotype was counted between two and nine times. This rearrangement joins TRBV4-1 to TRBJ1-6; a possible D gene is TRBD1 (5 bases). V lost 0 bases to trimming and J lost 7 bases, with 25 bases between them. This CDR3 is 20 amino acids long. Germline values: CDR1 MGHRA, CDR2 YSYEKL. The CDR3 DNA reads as TGCGCCAGCAGCCAAGATTTCGGGCGGGGACTGAAGCCGATGAATTCACCCCTCCACTTT. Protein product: CASSQDFGRGLKPMNSPLHF.